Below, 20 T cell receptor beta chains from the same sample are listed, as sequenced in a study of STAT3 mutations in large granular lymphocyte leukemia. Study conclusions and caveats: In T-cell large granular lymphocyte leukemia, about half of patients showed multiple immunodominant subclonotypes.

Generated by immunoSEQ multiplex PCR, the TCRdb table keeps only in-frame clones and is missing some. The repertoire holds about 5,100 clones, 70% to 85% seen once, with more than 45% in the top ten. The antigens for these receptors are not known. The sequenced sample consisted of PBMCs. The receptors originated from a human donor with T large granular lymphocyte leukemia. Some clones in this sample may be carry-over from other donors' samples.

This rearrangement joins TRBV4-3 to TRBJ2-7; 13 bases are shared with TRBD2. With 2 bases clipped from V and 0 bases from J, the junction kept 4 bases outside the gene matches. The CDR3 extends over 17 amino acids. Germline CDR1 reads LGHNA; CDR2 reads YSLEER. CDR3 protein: CASSQQLAGGDSYEQYF. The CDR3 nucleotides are TGCGCCAGCAGCCAACAACTAGCGGGAGGGGACTCCTACGAGCAGTACTTC.

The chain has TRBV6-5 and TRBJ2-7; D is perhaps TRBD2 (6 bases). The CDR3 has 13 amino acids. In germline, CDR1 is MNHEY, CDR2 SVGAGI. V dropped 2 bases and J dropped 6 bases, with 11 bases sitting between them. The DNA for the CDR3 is TGTGCCAGCAGTTACCGGCCGGAGGGCGAGCAGTACTTC. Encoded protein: CASSYRPEGEQYF.

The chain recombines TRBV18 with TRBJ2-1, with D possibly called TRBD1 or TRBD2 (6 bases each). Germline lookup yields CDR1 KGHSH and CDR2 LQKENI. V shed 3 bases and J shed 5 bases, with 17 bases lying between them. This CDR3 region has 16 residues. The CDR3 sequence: CASSPPGLGGNNEQFF. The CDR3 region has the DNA TGTGCCAGCTCACCCCCAGGGCTAGGGGGGAACAATGAGCAGTTCTTC.

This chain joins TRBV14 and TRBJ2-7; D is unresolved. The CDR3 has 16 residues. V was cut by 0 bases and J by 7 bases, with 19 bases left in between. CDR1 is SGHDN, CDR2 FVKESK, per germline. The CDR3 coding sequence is TGTGCCAGCAGCCAAGATCGCGGCCTCCTGCCTGGAGAGCAGTACTTC. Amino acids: CASSQDRGLLPGEQYF.

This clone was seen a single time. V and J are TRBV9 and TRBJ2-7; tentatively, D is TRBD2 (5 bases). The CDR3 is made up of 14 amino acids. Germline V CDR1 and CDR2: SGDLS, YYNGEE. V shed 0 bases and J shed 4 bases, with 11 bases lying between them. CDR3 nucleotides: TGTGCCAGCAGCGTAGGGGGAGCCGTTTACGAGCAGTACTTC. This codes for CASSVGGAVYEQYF. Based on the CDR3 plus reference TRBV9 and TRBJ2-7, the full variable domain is DSGVTQTPKHLITATGQRVTLRCSPRSGDLSVYWYQQSLDQGLQFLIQYYNGEERAKGNILERFSAQQFPDLHSELNLSSLELGDSALYFCASSVGGAVYEQYFGPGTRLTVT.

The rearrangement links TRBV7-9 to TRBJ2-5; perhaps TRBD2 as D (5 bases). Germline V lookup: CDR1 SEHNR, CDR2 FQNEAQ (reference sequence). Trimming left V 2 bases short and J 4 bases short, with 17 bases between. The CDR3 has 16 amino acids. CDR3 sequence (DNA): TGTGCCAGCAGCTTAACCGGGATAACAAAGGCAGAGACCCAGTACTTC. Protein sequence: CASSLTGITKAETQYF.

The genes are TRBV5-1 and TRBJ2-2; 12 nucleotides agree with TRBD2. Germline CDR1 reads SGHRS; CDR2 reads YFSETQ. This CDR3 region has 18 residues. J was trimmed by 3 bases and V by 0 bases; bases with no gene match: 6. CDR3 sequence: CASSLGLASGGDTGELFF. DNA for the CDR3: TGCGCCAGCAGCTTGGGCCTTGCTAGCGGGGGGGACACCGGGGAGCTGTTTTTT.

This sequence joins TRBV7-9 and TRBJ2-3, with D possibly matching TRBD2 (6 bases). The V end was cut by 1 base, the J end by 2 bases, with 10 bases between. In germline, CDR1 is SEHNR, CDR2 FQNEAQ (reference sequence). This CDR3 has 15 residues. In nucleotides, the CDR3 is TGTGCCAGCAGCTTAGGCGGGACTCCCACAGATACGCAGTATTTT. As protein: CASSLGGTPTDTQYF.

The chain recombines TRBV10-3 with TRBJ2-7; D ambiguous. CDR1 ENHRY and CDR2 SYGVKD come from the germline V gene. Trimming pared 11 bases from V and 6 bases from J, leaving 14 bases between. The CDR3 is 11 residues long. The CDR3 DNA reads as TGTGCCGCCTCGGCCCCTCCCGAGCAGTACTTC. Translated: CAASAPPEQYF.

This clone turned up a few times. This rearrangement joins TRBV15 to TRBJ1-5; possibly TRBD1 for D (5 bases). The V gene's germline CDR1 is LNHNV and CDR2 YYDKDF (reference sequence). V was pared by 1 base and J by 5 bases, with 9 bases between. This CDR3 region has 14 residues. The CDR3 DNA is TGTGCCACCAGCAGAGTGACAGAAGATCAGCCCCAGCATTTT. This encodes CATSRVTEDQPQHF.

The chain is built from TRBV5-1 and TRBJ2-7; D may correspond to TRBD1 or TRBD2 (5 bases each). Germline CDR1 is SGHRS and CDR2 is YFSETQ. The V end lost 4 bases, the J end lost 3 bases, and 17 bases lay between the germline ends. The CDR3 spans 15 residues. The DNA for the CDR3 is TGCGCCAGCAGCCCGAGAACCGGGACGATCTACGAGCAGTACTTC. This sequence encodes CASSPRTGTIYEQYF.

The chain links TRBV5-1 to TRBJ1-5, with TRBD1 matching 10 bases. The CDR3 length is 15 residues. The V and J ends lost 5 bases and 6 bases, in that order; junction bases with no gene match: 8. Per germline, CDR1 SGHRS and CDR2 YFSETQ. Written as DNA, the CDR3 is TGCGCCAGCAGATCTGGACAGGGGGAGGGTCAGCCCCAGCATTTT. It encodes CASRSGQGEGQPQHF. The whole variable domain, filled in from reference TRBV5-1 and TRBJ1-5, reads KAGVTQTPRYLIKTRGQQVTLSCSPISGHRSVSWYQQTPGQGLQFLFEYFSETQRNKGNFPGRFSGRQFSNSRSEMNVSTLELGDSALYLCASRSGQGEGQPQHFGDGTRLSIL.

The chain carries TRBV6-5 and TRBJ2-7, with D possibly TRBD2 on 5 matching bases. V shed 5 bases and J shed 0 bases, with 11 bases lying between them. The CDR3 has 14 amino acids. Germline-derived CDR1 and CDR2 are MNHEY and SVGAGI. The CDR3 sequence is CASSAGHRSYEQYF. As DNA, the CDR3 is TGTGCCAGCAGTGCGGGTCACCGCTCCTACGAGCAGTACTTC.

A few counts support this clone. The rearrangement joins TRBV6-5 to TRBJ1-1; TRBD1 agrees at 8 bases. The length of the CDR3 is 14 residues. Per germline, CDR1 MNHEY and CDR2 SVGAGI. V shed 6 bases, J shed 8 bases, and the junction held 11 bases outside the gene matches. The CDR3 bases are TGTGCCAGCAGGGTGGGACAGGCGGTTGGAGAAGCTTTCTTT. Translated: CASRVGQAVGEAFF.

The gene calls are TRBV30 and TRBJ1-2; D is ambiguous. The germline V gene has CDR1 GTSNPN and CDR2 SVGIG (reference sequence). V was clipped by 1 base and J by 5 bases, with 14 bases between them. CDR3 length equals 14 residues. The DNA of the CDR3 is TGTGCCTGGAGTGGGGGAGGTCGGCAGTATGGCTACACCTTC. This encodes CAWSGGGRQYGYTF. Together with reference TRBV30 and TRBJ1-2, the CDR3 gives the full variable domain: SQTIHQWPATLVQPVGSPLSLECTVEGTSNPNLYWYRQAAGRGLQLLFYSVGIGQISSEVPQNLSASRPQDRQFILSSKKLLLSDSGFYLCAWSGGGRQYGYTFGSGTRLTVV.

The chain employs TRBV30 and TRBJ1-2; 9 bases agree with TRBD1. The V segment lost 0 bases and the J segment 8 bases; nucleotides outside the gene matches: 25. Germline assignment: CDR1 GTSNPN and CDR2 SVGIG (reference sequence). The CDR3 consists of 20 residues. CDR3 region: CAWSVLFEWDRARSSSGYTF. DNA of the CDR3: TGTGCCTGGAGTGTACTTTTCGAGTGGGACAGGGCGAGATCGTCTAGCGGCTACACCTTC.

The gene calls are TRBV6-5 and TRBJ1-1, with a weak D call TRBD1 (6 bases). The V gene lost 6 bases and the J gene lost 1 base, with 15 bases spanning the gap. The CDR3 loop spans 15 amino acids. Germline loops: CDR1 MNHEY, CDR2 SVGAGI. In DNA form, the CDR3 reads TGTGCCAGCAGACTCCTTGGGGGGGCGAACACTGAAGCTTTCTTT. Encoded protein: CASRLLGGANTEAFF.

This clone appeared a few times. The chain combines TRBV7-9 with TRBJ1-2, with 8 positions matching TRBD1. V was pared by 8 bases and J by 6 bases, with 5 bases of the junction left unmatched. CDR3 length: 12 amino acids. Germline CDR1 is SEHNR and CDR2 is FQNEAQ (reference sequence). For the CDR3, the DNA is TGTGCCAGCCAGGGGGCAGACAATGGCTACACCTTC. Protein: CASQGADNGYTF.

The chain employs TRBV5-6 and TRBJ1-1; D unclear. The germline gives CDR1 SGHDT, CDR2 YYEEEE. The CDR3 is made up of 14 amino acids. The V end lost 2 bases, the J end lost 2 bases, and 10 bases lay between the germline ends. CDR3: CASSLITANTEAFF. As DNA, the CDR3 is TGTGCCAGCAGCTTAATAACAGCCAACACTGAAGCTTTCTTT.

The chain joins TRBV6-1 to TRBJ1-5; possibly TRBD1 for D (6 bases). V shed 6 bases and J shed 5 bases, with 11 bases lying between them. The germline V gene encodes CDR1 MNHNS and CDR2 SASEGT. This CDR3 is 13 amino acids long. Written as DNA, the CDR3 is TGTGCCAGCAGCGCCACAGGGTATCAGCCCCAGCATTTT. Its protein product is CASSATGYQPQHF.